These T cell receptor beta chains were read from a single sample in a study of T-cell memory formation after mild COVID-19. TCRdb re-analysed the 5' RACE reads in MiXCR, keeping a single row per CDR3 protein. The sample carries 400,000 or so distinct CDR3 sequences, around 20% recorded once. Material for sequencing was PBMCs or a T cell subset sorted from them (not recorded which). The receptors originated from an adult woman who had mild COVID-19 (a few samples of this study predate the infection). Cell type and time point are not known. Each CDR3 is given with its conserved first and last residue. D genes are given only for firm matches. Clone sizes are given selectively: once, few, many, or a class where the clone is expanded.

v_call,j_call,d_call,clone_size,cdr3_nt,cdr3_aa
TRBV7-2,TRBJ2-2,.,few,TGTGCCAGCAGCTTAACCCCCCAGGTCACCGGGGAGCTGTTTTTT,CASSLTPQVTGELFF
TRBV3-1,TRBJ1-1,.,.,TGTGCCAGCAGACAAGGGGGGGCCCAGTATGTCTCTGAAGCTTTCTTT,CASRQGGAQYVSEAFF
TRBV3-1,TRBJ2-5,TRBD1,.,TGTGCCAGCAGCCCACAGGGGCGGGAGACCCAGTACTTC,CASSPQGRETQYF
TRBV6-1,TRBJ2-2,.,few,TGTGCCAGCAGCCTTGGGACTCCCACCACCGGGGAGCTGTTTTTT,CASSLGTPTTGELFF
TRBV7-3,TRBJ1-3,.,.,TGTGCCAGCAGTTCACTAGGGGAAACTGGAAACACCATATATTTT,CASSSLGETGNTIYF
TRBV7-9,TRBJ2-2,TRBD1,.,TGTGCCAGCAGCGCCGACAGGGTTCGTGCCGGGGAGCTGTTTTTT,CASSADRVRAGELFF
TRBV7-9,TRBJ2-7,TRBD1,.,TGTGCCAGCAGCTTAGGGGGGACAGCTGCCTACGAGCAGTACTTC,CASSLGGTAAYEQYF
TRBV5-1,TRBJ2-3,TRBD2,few,TGCGCCAGCACTCCCGTCGTGGCGGGGGGCGCAGATACGCAGTATTTT,CASTPVVAGGADTQYF
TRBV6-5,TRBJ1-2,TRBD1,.,TGTGCCAGCAGTAAGCCTGGGACAGCCTATGGCTACACCTTC,CASSKPGTAYGYTF
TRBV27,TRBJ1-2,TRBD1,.,TGTGCCAGCAGCGTGGACAGGGGGCTGCGTGGCTACACCTTC,CASSVDRGLRGYTF
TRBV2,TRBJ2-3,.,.,TGTGCCAGCAGTACGGGACGAAAGACAGATACGCAGTATTTT,CASSTGRKTDTQYF
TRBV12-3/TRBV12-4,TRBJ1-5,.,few,TGTGCCAGCAGATCCCGGGCCAGCAATCAGCCCCAGCATTTT,CASRSRASNQPQHF
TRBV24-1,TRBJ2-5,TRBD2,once,TGTGCCACCGGGGTCCGGGGGGCCCAGTACTTC,CATGVRGAQYF
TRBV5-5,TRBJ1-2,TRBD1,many,TGTGCCAGCACCCTACAGGGGGCGGGCTATGGCTACACCTTC,CASTLQGAGYGYTF
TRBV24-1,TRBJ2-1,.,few,TGTGCCACCAGACTAGATAACTCGAATGAGCAGTTCTTC,CATRLDNSNEQFF
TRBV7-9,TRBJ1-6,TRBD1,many,TGTGCCAGCAGCTCCGGGTTCGACAGGGGCCCCCATAATTCACCCCTCCACTTT,CASSSGFDRGPHNSPLHF
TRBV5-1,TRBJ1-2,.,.,TGCGCCAGCAGCTTGGCCATCGGGTTAGACTATGGCTACACCTTC,CASSLAIGLDYGYTF
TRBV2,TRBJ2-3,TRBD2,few,TGTGCCAGCAGGATCGGACTAGCGGGAGTCTCGAATACGCAGTATTTT,CASRIGLAGVSNTQYF
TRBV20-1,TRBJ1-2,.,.,TGCAGTGCTTCAGGGGACGAACTTTTCCCATATGGCTACACCTTC,CSASGDELFPYGYTF
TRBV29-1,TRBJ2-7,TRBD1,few,TGCAGCGTCGGCGGACAGGGAGGATCCTACGAGCAGTACTTC,CSVGGQGGSYEQYF
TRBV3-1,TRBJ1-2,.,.,TGTGCCAGCAGCCCTCTCACAGGGCATGGCTACACCTTC,CASSPLTGHGYTF
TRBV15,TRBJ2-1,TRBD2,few,TGTGCCACCAGCAGAGAGGGCAAGACTAGCGGGAGGGCTGGGGAGCAGTTCTTC,CATSREGKTSGRAGEQFF
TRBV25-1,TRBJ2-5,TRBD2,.,TGTGCCAGCGTCACTAGCGGGACGGAGACCCAGTACTTC,CASVTSGTETQYF
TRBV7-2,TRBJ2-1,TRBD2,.,TGTGCCAGCAGCCCCACGGTTTCGGGACTAGCGGGACGCGCCTACAATGAGCAGTTCTTC,CASSPTVSGLAGRAYNEQFF
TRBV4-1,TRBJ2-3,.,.,TGCGCCAGCAGACTCTTATCCCCCACAGATACGCAGTATTTT,CASRLLSPTDTQYF
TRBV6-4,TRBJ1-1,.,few,TGTGCCAGCAGTGACTCGGGGGGGGCCACTGAAGCTTTCTTT,CASSDSGGATEAFF
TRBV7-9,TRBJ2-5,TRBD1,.,TGTGCCAGCATCACCCGGACAGGAACAGCAGAGACCCAGTACTTC,CASITRTGTAETQYF
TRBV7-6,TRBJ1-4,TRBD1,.,TGTGCCAGCAGCTACGACAGGGTAGTAAAAAAACTGTTTTTT,CASSYDRVVKKLFF
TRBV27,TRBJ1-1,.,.,TGTGCCAGCAGTTTATCCCTTCGAACTGAAGCTTTCTTT,CASSLSLRTEAFF
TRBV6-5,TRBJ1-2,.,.,TGTGCCACCCGTCTGGGGGGATCCGACTATGGCTACACCTTC,CATRLGGSDYGYTF
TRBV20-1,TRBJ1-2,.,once,TGCAGTGCTAGTAGCGAGGACTCCTATGGCTACACCTTC,CSASSEDSYGYTF
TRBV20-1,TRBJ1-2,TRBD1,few,TGCAGTGCCCGAATGGGAGGGACAGGGGGCAATCACTATGGCTACACCTTC,CSARMGGTGGNHYGYTF
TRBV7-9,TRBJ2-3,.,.,TGTGCCAGCAGACCAAGGGACATGAGCACAGATACGCAGTATTTT,CASRPRDMSTDTQYF
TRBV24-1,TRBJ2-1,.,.,TGTGCCACCAGTGATTACTGGCAGGGAGGAATAAATGAGCAGTTCTTC,CATSDYWQGGINEQFF
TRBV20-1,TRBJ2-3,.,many,TGCAGTGCTAGCGGCGGAGGAACAGATACGCAGTATTTT,CSASGGGTDTQYF
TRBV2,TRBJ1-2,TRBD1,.,TGTGCCAGCAGACCCACCGGGACAGGGAATGGCTACACCTTC,CASRPTGTGNGYTF